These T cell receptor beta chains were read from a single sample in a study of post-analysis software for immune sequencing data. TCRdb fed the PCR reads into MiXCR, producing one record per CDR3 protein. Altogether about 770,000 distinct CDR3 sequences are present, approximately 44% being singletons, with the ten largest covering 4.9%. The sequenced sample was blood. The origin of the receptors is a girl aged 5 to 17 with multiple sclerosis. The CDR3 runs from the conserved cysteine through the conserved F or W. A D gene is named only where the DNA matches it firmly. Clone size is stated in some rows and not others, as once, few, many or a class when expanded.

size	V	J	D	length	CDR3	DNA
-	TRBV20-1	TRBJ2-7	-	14	CSALMLQGAYEQYF	TGCAGTGCCCTGATGCTCCAAGGAGCCTACGAGCAGTACTTC
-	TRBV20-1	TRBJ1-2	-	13	CSALGPNNYGYTF	TGCAGTGCCCTAGGCCCCAATAACTATGGCTACACCTTC
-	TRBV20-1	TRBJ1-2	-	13	CSAPPGPNYGYTF	TGCAGTGCCCCCCCAGGGCCCAACTATGGCTACACCTTC
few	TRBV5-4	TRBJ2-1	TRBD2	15	CASSPREREKGEQFF	TGTGCCAGCAGCCCTCGGGAGCGGGAGAAGGGTGAGCAGTTCTTC
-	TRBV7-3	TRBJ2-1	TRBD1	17	CASSLGAIPGGHNEQFF	TGTGCCAGCAGCTTAGGGGCGATCCCAGGGGGCCACAATGAGCAGTTCTTC
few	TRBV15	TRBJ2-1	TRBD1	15	CATSPDRAASNEQFF	TGTGCCACCAGTCCGGACAGGGCAGCCTCCAATGAGCAGTTCTTC
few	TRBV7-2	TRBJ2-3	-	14	CASSFPSRADTQYF	TGTGCCAGCAGCTTCCCCTCAAGAGCAGATACGCAGTATTTT
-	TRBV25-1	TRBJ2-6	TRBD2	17	CASSTGLAASGANVLTF	TGTGCCAGCTCCACAGGACTAGCGGCATCTGGGGCCAACGTCCTGACTTTC
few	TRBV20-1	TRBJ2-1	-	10	CSAPMNEQFF	TGCAGTGCCCCTATGAATGAGCAGTTCTTC
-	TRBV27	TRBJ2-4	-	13	CASSPTSKGIQYF	TGTGCCAGCAGTCCGACTAGTAAGGGCATTCAGTACTTC
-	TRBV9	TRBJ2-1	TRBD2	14	CASSEGNYAGGQFF	TGTGCCAGCAGCGAGGGGAATTATGCGGGAGGCCAGTTCTTC
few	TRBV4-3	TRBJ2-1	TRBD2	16	CASSQRLANSYNEQFF	TGCGCCAGCAGCCAAAGACTAGCGAACTCCTACAATGAGCAGTTCTTC
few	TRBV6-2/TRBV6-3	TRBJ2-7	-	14	CASSYSVTGYEQYF	TGTGCCAGCAGTTACTCGGTAACAGGATACGAGCAGTACTTC
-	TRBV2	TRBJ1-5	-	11	CASREGQPQHF	TGTGCCAGCAGGGAGGGTCAGCCCCAGCATTTT
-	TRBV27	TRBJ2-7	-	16	CASSLVFTGSSYEQYF	TGTGCCAGCAGTTTGGTGTTTACGGGGAGCTCCTACGAGCAGTACTTC
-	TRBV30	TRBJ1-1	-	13	CAWSVQMNTEAFF	TGTGCCTGGAGTGTACAAATGAACACTGAAGCTTTCTTT
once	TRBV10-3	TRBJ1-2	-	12	CAVKKQNYGYTF	TGTGCCGTCAAAAAACAGAACTATGGCTACACCTTC
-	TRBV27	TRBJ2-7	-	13	CASHAGTSYEQYF	TGTGCCAGCCACGCCGGGACTTCGTACGAGCAGTACTTC
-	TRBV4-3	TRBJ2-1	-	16	CASSQEGAVIYNEQFF	TGCGCCAGCAGCCAAGAAGGCGCCGTAATCTACAATGAGCAGTTCTTC
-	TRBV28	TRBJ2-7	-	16	CASSSFSGGGSYEQYF	TGTGCCAGCAGTTCTTTCTCGGGTGGGGGTTCCTACGAGCAGTACTTC
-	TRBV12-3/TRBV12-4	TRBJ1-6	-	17	CASSYMVLGTADSPLHF	TGTGCCAGCAGCTATATGGTCTTGGGGACGGCGGATTCACCCCTCCACTTT
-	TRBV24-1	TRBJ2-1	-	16	CATSDLGTGPYNEQFF	TGTGCCACCAGTGATTTGGGGACGGGTCCCTACAATGAGCAGTTCTTC
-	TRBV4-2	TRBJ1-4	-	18	CASSQALGGGHRAEKLFF	TGTGCCAGCAGCCAGGCCCTGGGAGGTGGACATCGGGCTGAAAAACTGTTTTTT
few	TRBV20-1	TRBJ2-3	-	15	CSARQGGGYTDTQYF	TGCAGTGCTCGACAGGGAGGGGGGTACACAGATACGCAGTATTTT
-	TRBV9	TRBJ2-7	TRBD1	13	CASSRTGTGEQYF	TGTGCCAGCAGCCGGACAGGAACAGGCGAGCAGTACTTC
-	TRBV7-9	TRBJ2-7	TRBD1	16	CASSLGRQGDWNEQYF	TGTGCCAGCAGCTTAGGCCGACAGGGGGACTGGAACGAGCAGTACTTC
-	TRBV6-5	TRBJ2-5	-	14	CASSYGGMQETQYF	TGTGCCAGCAGTTACGGAGGGATGCAAGAGACCCAGTACTTC
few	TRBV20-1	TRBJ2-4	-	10	CSARDEEQYF	TGCAGTGCTAGAGATGAGGAGCAGTACTTC
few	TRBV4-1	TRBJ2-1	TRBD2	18	CASSQDEVVAGGGNEQFF	TGCGCCAGCAGCCAAGATGAGGTTGTAGCGGGAGGGGGAAATGAGCAGTTCTTC
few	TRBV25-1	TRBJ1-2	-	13	CASSDVSGYGYTF	TGTGCCAGCAGTGATGTCTCGGGCTATGGCTACACCTTC
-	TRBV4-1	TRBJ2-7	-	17	CASSQVHSPDGPYEQYF	TGCGCCAGCAGCCAAGTACATAGCCCTGACGGCCCCTACGAGCAGTACTTC
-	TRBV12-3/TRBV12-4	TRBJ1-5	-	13	CASSYRINQPQHF	TGTGCCAGCAGTTACAGGATAAATCAGCCCCAGCATTTT
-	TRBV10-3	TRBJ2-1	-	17	CAISESCFYCSYNEQFF	TGTGCCATCAGTGAGTCTTGCTTCTATTGCTCCTACAATGAGCAGTTCTTC
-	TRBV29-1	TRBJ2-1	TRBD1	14	CSGTDRLRYNEQFF	TGCAGCGGGACGGACAGGCTCAGGTACAATGAGCAGTTCTTC
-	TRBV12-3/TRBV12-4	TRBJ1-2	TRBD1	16	CASSPSLAQGARGYTF	TGTGCCAGCAGTCCCTCCCTCGCACAGGGGGCGCGGGGCTACACCTTC
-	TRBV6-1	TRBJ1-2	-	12	CASSPLNRVNTF	TGTGCCAGCAGCCCTTTAAATCGGGTTAACACCTTC
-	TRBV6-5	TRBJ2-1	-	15	CASRLAQLSYNEQFF	TGTGCCAGCAGGCTAGCGCAGCTCTCCTACAATGAGCAGTTCTTC
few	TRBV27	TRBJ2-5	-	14	CASRPGPGGETQYF	TGTGCCAGCCGGCCGGGACCCGGCGGAGAGACCCAGTACTTC
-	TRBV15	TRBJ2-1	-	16	CATSRGDPSSYNEQFF	TGTGCCACCAGCCGTGGGGACCCAAGCTCCTACAATGAGCAGTTCTTC
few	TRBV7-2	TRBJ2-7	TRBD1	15	CASSPRTGNTYEQYF	TGTGCCAGCAGTCCGAGGACAGGTAATACCTACGAGCAGTACTTC
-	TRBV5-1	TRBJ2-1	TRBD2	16	CASSPAGLAAYNEQFF	TGCGCCAGCAGCCCCGCCGGGCTAGCGGCCTACAATGAGCAGTTCTTC
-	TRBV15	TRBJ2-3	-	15	CATSRDSSPADTQYF	TGTGCCACCAGCAGAGACAGTTCCCCGGCAGATACGCAGTATTTT
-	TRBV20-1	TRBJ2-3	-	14	CSAVVTTSTDTQYF	TGCAGTGCTGTGGTGACAACTAGCACAGATACGCAGTATTTT
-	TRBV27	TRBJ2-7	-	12	CASSRYGYEQYF	TGTGCCAGCAGCCGCTATGGGTACGAGCAGTACTTC
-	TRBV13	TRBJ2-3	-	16	CASSLGPGLTSDTQYF	TGTGCCAGCAGCTTAGGCCCGGGCCTAACATCGGATACGCAGTATTTT
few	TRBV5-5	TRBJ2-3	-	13	CASQDGQTDTQYF	TGTGCCAGCCAGGACGGACAGACAGATACGCAGTATTTT
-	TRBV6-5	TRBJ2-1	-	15	CASSYSRVSYNEQFF	TGTGCCAGCAGTTATAGCAGGGTATCCTACAATGAGCAGTTCTTC
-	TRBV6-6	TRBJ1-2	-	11	CASTLKDGYTF	TGTGCCAGCACCCTTAAGGATGGCTACACCTTC
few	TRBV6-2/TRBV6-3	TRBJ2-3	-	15	CASSYEGDPTDTQYF	TGTGCCAGCAGTTACGAGGGAGATCCCACAGATACGCAGTATTTT
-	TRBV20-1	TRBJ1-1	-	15	CSASSLQVADTEAFF	TGCAGTGCTAGCTCCCTGCAGGTAGCGGACACTGAAGCTTTCTTT
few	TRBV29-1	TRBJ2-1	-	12	CSVEELLNEQFF	TGCAGCGTTGAAGAGCTCCTCAATGAGCAGTTCTTC
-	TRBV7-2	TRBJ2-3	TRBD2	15	CASSLTSGRLDTQYF	TGTGCCAGCAGCTTAACTAGCGGGAGGTTAGACACGCAGTATTTT
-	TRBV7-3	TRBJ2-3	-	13	CASSLQRTGTQYF	TGTGCCAGCAGCCTCCAAAGGACTGGAACGCAGTATTTT
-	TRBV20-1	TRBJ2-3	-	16	CSARDPRGGRPDTQYF	TGCAGTGCTAGAGACCCCAGGGGAGGTCGGCCAGATACGCAGTATTTT
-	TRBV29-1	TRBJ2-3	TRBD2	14	CSCGSREGTDTQYF	TGCAGCTGCGGCTCCCGGGAGGGCACAGATACGCAGTATTTT
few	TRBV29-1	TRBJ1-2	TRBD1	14	CSVVPPGTDYGYTF	TGCAGCGTTGTCCCTCCCGGGACAGACTATGGCTACACCTTC
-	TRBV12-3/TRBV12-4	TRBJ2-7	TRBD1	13	CASSTTGVGEQYF	TGTGCCAGCAGCACGACAGGGGTCGGGGAGCAGTACTTC
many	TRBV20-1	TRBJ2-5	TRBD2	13	CSAHLAGEKTQYF	TGCAGTGCTCACCTAGCGGGAGAAAAGACCCAGTACTTC
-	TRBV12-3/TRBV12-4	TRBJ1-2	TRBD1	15	CASSLRQGGNYGYTF	TGTGCCAGCAGTCTAAGACAGGGGGGAAACTATGGCTACACCTTC
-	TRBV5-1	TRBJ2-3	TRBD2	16	CASSLDGLADTDTQYF	TGCGCCAGCAGCTTGGATGGACTAGCCGACACAGATACGCAGTATTTT